This T cell receptor (beta chain) appears in the sequencing data of a study of OX40 agonist ivuxolimab in advanced cancers. On the study more broadly: The treatment was a fully human IgG2 OX40 agonist, ivuxolimab. Patients received ivuxolimab, an intravenous treatment, every 2 weeks at 0.01 to 10 mg/kg. Of the participants, around 43% had some prior anti-PD-1, anti-PD-L1 or anti-CTLA-4 therapy, which was allowed.

Libraries were prepared by immunoSEQ multiplex PCR; TCRdb keeps only in-frame clonotypes and omits some of them. The data hold around 77,000 clones, with approximately 90% observed a single time. The CDR3 consists of 15 residues. CDR1 and CDR2 (germline): LNHDA, SQIVND (reference sequence). Trimming left V 6 bases short and J 5 bases short, with 16 bases between. The J gene is TRBJ1-4, the V gene TRBV19, with no clear D. The TCR sequence derives from an adult with an advanced solid tumor such as melanoma, head and neck, liver or kidney cancer. Sample: CD4+ or CD8+ T cells sorted from blood, taken in a trial of the OX40 agonist ivuxolimab. For the CDR3, the DNA is TGTGCCAGTAGGGATGGCGGGCAACCCAATGAAAAACTGTTTTTT. Translated: CASRDGGQPNEKLFF.